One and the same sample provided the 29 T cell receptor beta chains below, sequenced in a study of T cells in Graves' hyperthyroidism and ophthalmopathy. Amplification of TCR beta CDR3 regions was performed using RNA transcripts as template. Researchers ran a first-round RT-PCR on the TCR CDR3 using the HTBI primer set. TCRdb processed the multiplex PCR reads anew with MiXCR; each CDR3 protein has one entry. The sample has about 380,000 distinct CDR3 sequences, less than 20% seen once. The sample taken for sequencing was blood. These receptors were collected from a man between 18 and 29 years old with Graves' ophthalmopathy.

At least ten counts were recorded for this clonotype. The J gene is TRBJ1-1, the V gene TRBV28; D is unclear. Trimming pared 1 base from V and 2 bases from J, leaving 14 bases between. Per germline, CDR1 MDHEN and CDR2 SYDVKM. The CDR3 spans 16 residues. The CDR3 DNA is TGTGCCAGCAGTTTATCATATACTGTAGAAAACACTGAAGCTTTCTTT. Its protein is CASSLSYTVENTEAFF.

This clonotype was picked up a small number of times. The CDR3 sequence: CASSYSPTAGYTF. The CDR3 DNA sequence: TGTGCCAGCAGTTACTCCCCGACTGCTGGCTACACCTTC. The V gene is TRBV6-8, the J gene TRBJ1-2, with D hard to call. V was cut by 0 bases and J by 7 bases, with 9 bases left in between. The CDR3 sequence is 13 residues long. Germline assignment: CDR1 MNHGY and CDR2 SAAAGT.

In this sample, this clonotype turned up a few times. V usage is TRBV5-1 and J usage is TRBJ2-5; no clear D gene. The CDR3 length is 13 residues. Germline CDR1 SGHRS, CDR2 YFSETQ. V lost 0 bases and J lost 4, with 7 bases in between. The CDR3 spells CASSLDVGETQYF. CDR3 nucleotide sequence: TGCGCCAGCAGCTTGGATGTGGGAGAGACCCAGTACTTC.

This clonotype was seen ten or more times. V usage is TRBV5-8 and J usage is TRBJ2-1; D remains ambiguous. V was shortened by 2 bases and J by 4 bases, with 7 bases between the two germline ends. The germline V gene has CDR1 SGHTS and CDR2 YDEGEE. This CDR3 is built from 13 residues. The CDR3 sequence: CASSFSGYNEQFF. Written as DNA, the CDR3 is TGTGCCAGCAGCTTCTCAGGATACAATGAGCAGTTCTTC.

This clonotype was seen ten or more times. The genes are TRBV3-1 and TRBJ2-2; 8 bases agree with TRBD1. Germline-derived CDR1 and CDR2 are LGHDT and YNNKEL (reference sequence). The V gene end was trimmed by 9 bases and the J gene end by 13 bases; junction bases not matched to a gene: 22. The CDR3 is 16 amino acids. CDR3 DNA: TGTGCCAGTTCCTTTTTGCTGACGACAGGGGATCTAGGGCTGTTTTTT. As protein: CASSFLLTTGDLGLFF.

The CDR3 DNA sequence: TGTGCCAGCAGCCAAGAGGCAGCCGTCTTGAACACTGAAGCTTTCTTT. It is translated as CASSQEAAVLNTEAFF. The gene calls are TRBV4-2 and TRBJ1-1; D not resolved. The CDR3 consists of 16 residues. Between the trimmed V and J ends, which lost 0 bases and 0 bases, there was a span of 11 bases. Germline-derived CDR1 and CDR2 are LGHNA and YNFKEQ.

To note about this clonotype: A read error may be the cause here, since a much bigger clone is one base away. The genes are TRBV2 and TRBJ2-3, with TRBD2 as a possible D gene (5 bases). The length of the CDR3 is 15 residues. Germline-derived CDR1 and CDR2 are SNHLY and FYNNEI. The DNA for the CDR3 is TGTGCCAGCTTGACTAACGACCTAAGCACAGATGCGCAGTATTTT. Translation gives CASLTNDLSTDAQYF.

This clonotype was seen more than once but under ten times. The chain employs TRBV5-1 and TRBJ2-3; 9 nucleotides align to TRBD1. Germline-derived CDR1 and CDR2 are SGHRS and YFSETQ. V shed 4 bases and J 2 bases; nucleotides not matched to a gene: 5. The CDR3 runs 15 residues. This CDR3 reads CASSLQGADTDTQYF. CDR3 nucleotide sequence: TGCGCCAGCAGCCTACAGGGGGCGGACACAGATACGCAGTATTTT.

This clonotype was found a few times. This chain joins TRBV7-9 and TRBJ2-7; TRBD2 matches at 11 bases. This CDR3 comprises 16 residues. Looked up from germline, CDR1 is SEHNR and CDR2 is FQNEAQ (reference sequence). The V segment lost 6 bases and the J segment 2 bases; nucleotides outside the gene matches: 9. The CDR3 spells CASSRDSSGGPYEQYF. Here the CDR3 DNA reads TGTGCCAGCAGTCGGGACTCTAGCGGGGGGCCCTACGAGCAGTACTTC.

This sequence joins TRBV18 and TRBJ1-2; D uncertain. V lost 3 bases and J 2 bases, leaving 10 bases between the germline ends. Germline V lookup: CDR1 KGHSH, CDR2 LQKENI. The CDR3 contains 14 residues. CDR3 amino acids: CASSPTPENYGYTF. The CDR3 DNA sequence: TGTGCCAGCTCACCGACCCCCGAGAACTATGGCTACACCTTC.

CDR3 DNA sequence: TGTGCCAGCACCCCCCCCCCGGGGGGGGCCGACATTCAGTACTTC. Its protein product is CASTPPPGGADIQYF. This chain joins TRBV7-9 and TRBJ2-4; 8 bases match TRBD2. CDR3 length: 15 amino acids. Germline CDR1 SEHNR, CDR2 FQNEAQ (reference sequence). The junction had 13 bases not matched to a gene; V was cut back by 7 bases and J by 8 bases. The full variable domain, rest sourced from reference TRBV7-9 and TRBJ2-4, is DTGVSQNPRHKITKRGQNVTFRCDPISEHNRLYWYRQTLGQGPEFLTYFQNEAQLEKSRLLSDRFSAERPKGSFSTLEIQRTEQGDSAMYLCASTPPPGGADIQYFGAGTRLSVL.

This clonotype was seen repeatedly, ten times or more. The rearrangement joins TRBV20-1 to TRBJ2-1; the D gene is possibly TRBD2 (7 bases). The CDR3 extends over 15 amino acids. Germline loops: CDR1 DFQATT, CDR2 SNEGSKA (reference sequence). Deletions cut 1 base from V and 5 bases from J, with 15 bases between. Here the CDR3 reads CSARGGRGTHNEQFF. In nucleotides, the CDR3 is TGCAGTGCTAGAGGGGGGCGGGGGACCCACAATGAGCAGTTCTTC.

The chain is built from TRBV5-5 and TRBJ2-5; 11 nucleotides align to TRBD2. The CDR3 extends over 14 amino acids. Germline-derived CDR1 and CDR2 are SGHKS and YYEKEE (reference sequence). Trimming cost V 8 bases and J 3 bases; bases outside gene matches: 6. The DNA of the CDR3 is TGTGCCAGTTACTTAGCGGGGGGGAAAGAGACCCAGTACTTC. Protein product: CASYLAGGKETQYF.

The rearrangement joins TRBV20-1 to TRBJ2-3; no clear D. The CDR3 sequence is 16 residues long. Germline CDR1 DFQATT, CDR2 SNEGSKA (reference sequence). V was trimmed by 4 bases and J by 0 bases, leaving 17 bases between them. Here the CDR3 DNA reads TGCAGTGCTACACCGCCCGAAGCTTTTAGCACAGATACGCAGTATTTT. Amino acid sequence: CSATPPEAFSTDTQYF.

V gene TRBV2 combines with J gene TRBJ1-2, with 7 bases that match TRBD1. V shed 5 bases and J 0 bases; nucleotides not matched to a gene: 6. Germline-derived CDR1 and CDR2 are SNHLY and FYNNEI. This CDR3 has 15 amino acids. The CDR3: CASSQETGSNYGYTF. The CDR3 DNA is TGTGCCAGCAGTCAGGAGACAGGGTCTAACTATGGCTACACCTTC.

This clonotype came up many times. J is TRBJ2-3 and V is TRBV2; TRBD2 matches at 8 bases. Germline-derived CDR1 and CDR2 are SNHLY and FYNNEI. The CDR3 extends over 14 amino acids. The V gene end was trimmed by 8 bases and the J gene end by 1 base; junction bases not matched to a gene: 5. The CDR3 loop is CASVRGGGTDTQYF. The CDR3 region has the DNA TGTGCCAGCGTACGGGGGGGAGGCACAGATACGCAGTATTTT. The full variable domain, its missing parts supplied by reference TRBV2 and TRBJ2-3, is EPEVTQTPSHQVTQMGQEVILRCVPISNHLYFYWYRQILGQKVEFLVSFYNNEISEKSEIFDDQFSVERPDGSNFTLKIRSTKLEDSAMYFCASVRGGGTDTQYFGPGTRLTVL.

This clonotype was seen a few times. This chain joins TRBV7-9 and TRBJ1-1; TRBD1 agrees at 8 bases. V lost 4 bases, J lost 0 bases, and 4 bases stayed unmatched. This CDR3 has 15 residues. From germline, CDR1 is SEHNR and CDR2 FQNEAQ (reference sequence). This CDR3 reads CASSSQTGVNTEAFF. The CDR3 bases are TGTGCCAGCAGCTCTCAGACAGGGGTGAACACTGAAGCTTTCTTT.

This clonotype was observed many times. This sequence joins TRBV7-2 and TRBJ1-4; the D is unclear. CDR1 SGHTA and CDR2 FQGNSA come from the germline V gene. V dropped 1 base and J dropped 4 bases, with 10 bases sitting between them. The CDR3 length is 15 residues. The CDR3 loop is CASSLVAGINEKLFF. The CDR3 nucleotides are TGTGCCAGCAGCTTAGTGGCAGGCATTAATGAAAAACTGTTTTTT.

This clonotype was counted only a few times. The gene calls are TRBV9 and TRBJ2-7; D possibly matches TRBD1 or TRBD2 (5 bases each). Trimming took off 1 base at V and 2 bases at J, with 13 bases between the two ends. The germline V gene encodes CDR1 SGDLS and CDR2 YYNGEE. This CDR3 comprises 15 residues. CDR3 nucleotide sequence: TGTGCCAGCAGCGTAATGGACGGGACCACCTACGAGCAGTACTTC. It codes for CASSVMDGTTYEQYF.

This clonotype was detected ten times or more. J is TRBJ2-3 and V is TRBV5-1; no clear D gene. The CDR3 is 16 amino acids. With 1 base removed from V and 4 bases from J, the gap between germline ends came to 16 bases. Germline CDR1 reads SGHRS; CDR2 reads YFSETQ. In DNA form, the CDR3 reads TGCGCCAGCAGCTTGTCCTCCCTCCCGGTAGCAGATACGCAGTATTTT. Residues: CASSLSSLPVADTQYF.

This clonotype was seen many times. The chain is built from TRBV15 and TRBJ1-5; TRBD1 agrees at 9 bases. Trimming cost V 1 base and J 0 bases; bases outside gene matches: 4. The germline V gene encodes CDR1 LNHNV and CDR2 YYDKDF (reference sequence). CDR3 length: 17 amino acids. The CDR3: CATSRVGTGPSNQPQHF. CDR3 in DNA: TGTGCCACCAGCAGAGTTGGGACAGGGCCTAGCAATCAGCCCCAGCATTTT.

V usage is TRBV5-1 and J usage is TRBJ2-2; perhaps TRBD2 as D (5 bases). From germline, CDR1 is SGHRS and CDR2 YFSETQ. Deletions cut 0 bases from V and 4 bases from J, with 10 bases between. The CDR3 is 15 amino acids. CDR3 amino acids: CASSLDRGRTGELFF. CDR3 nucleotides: TGCGCCAGCAGCTTGGACCGGGGTCGCACCGGGGAGCTGTTTTTT.

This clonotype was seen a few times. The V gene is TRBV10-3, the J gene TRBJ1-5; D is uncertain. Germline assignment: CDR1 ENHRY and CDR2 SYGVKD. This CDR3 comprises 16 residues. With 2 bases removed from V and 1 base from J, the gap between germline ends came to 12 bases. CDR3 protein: CAISEEGMGSNQPQHF. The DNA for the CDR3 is TGTGCCATCAGTGAGGAGGGTATGGGGAGCAATCAGCCCCAGCATTTT.

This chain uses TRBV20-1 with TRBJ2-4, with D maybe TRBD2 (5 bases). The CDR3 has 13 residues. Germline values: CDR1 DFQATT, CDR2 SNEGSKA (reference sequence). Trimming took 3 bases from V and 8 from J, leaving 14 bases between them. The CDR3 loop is CSASNRLRDIQYF. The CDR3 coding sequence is TGCAGTGCTAGCAATAGGTTGAGGGACATTCAGTACTTC.

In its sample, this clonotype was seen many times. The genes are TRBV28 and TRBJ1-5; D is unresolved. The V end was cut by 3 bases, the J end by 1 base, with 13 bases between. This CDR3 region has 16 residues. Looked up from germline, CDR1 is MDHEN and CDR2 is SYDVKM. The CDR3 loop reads CASSFEASDSNQPQHF. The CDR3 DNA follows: TGTGCCAGCAGTTTCGAGGCGTCGGACAGCAATCAGCCCCAGCATTTT.

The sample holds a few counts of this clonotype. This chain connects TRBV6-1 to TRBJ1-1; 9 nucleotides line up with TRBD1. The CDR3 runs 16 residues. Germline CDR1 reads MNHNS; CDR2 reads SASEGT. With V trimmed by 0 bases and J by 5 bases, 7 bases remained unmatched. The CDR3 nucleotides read TGTGCCAGCAGTGAAGCTGAGACAGGGGGAAGGACTGAAGCTTTCTTT. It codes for CASSEAETGGRTEAFF.

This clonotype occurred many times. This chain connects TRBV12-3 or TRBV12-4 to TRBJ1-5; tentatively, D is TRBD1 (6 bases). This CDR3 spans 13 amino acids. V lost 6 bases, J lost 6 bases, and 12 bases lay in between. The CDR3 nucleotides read TGTGCCAGCAGCTTAAGGGGGGGTCAGCCCCAGCATTTT. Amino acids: CASSLRGGQPQHF.

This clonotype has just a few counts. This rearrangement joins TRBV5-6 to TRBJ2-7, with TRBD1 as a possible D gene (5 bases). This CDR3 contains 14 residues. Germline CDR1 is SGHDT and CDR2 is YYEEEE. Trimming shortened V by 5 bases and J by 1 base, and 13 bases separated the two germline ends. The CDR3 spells CASSTDSGSYEQYF. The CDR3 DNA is TGTGCCAGCAGTACTGACAGTGGTTCCTACGAGCAGTACTTC.

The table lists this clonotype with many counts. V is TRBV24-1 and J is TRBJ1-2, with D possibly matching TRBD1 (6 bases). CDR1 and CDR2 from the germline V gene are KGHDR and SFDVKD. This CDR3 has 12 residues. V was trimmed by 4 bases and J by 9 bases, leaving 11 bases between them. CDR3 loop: CATSEEGDSYTF. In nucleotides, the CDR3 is TGTGCCACCAGTGAGGAAGGGGACAGCTACACCTTC.